Below, one T cell receptor (beta chain) is given with its context. Its antigen is undetermined. This record comes from a study of monozygotic twins with cystic fibrosis. Study-wide points: Age, concordance and disease severity did not associate with shared CDR3 numbers. Monozygotic CF twin pairs shared significantly more nucleotide-identical clonotypes than unrelated CF individuals did. Median Simpson clonality of 0.0095 suggested naive T cells predominated. In 13 of 16 pairs, V gene usage was closest to the co-twin's.

The germline CDR1 and CDR2 sequences are SQVTM and ANQGSEA. V was trimmed by 5 bases and J by 3 bases, leaving 14 bases between them. The CDR3 covers 13 residues. Clones were read by immunoSEQ multiplex PCR, and TCRdb kept only the in-frame ones, dropping some. The sample yields tens of thousands of clones, 90% to 97% seen once. This TCR was recovered from a girl aged 2 to 10 with cystic fibrosis. The V call is TRBV29-1, the J call TRBJ2-7; D not resolved. The sample comprised blood. This chain's CDR3 is CSVYDGLFYEQYF. The CDR3 nucleotides read TGCAGCGTTTATGATGGCTTGTTCTACGAGCAGTACTTC.